The clone carrying this T cell receptor (beta chain) was found many times. Its antigen is as yet unknown. From the RACE reads, TCRdb called clonotypes with MiXCR, one entry per CDR3 protein. The sample records some 41,000 distinct CDR3 sequences, over 3.5% being singletons. This record comes from a study of human T cells and chemical hapten exposure. Study-wide context: The patch tests put 0.01% DPC on the skin of the upper back and were read 6 days later. Patients were mainly female, each with alopecia areata, totalis or universalis.

The CDR3 consists of 14 residues. In germline, CDR1 is GTSNPN, CDR2 SVGIG (reference sequence). V was clipped by 4 bases and J by 6 bases; unmatched bases: 7. Study conclusions and caveats: PT1 expanded TCR numbers rose with patch test score.

Time point specified: patch test 1, 2 weeks after DPC sensitization. The treatment was: therapeutic diphenylcyclopropenone sensitization with weekly scalp DPC. Total RNA was isolated from whole blood that had not been fractionated. This specimen consisted of whole blood, obtained in connection with sensitization to the hapten diphenylcyclopropenone (DPC). This sequence was found in a man aged 45-65 years with alopecia areata. Some clones in this sample may be carry-over from other donors' samples. The chain uses TRBV30 and TRBJ1-5; TRBD1 matches 9 bases. The CDR3 spells CAWTRTGVGQPQHF. The DNA for the CDR3 is TGTGCCTGGACCCGGACAGGGGTGGGTCAGCCCCAGCATTTT. The variable domain in full, with the rest retrieved from reference TRBV30 and TRBJ1-5, is SQTIHQWPATLVQPVGSPLSLECTVEGTSNPNLYWYRQAAGRGLQLLFYSVGIGQISSEVPQNLSASRPQDRQFILSSKKLLLSDSGFYLCAWTRTGVGQPQHFGDGTRLSIL.